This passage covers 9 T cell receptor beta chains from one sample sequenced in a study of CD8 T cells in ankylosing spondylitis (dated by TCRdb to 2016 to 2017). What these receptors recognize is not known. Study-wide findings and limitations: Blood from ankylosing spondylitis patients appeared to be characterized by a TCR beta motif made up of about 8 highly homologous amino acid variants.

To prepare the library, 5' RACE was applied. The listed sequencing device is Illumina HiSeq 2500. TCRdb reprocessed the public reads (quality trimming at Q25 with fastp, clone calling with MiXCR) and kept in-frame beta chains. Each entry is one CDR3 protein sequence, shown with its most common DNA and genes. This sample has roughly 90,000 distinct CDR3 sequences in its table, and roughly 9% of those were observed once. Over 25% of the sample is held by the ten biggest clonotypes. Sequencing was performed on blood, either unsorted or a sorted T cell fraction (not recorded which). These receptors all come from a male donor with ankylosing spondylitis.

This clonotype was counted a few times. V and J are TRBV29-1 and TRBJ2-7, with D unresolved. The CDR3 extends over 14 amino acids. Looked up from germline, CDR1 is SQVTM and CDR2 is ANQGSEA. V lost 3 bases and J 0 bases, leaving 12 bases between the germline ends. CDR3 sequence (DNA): TGCAGCGTTGACCTCCGCCCTGGCTCCTACGAGCAGTACTTC. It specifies CSVDLRPGSYEQYF.

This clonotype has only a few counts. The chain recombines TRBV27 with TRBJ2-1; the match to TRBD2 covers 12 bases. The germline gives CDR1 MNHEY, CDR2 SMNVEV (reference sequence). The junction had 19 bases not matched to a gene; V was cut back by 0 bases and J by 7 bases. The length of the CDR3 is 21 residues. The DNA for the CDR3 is TGTGCCAGCAGTTTATCTGGGTGGCTAGCGGGAGGGCCCTCGATCCAGAATGAGCAGTTCTTC. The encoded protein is CASSLSGWLAGGPSIQNEQFF.

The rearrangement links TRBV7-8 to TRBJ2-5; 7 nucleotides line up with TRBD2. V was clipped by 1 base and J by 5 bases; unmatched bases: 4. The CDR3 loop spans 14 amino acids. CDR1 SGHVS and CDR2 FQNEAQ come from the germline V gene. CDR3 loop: CASSLVGEGETQYF. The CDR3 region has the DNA TGTGCCAGCAGCTTAGTTGGGGAGGGGGAGACCCAGTACTTC. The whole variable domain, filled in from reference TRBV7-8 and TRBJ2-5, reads GAGVSQSPRYKVAKRGQDVALRCDPISGHVSLFWYQQALGQGPEFLTYFQNEAQLDKSGLPSDRFFAERPEGSVSTLKIQRTQQEDSAVYLCASSLVGEGETQYFGPGTRLLVL.

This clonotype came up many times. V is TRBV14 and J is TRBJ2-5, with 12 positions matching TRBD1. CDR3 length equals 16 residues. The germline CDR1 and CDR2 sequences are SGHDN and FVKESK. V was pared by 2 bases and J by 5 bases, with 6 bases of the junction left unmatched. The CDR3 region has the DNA TGTGCCAGCAGCCAACGCGGGACAGGGGGCCGGGAGACCCAGTACTTC. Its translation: CASSQRGTGGRETQYF.

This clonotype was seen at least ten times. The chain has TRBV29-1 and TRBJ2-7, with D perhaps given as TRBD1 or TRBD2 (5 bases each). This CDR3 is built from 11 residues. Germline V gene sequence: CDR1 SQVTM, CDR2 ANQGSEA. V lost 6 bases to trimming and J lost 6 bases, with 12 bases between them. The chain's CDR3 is CSVGDGAEQYV. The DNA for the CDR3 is TGCAGCGTAGGGGACGGGGCCGAGCAGTACGTC.

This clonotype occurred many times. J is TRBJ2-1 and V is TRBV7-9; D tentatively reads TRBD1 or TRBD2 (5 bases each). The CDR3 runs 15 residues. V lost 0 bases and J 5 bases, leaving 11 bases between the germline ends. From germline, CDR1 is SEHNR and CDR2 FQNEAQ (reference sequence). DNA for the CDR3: TGTGCCAGCAGCTTAGCGCAGGGAGTCGACAATGAGCAGTTCTTC. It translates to CASSLAQGVDNEQFF.

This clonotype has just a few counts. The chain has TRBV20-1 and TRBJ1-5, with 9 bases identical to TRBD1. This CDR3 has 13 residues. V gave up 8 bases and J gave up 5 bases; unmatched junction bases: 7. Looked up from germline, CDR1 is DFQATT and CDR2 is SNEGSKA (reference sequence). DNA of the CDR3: TGCAGTACAAGGGGACAGGGTCATCAGCCCCAGCATTTT. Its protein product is CSTRGQGHQPQHF.

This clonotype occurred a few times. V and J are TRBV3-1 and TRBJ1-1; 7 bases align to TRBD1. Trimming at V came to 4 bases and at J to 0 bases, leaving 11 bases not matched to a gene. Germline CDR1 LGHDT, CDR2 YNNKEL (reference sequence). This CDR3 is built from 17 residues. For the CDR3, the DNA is TGTGCCAGCAGCCCCCAGTCGGGACAGAGATTGAACACTGAAGCTTTCTTT. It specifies CASSPQSGQRLNTEAFF. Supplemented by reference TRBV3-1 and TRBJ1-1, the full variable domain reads DTAVSQTPKYLVTQMGNDKSIKCEQNLGHDTMYWYKQDSKKFLKIMFSYNNKELIINETVPNRFSPKSPDKAHLNLHINSLELGDSAVYFCASSPQSGQRLNTEAFFGQGTRLTVV.

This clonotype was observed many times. The CDR3, as DNA: TGTGCCAGCAGCCACGACAGGCGTCTGCAAGAGACCCAGTACTTC. Translated: CASSHDRRLQETQYF. V is TRBV7-9 and J is TRBJ2-5; possible D gene TRBD1, 6 bases. The CDR3 runs to 15 residues. The V gene lost 5 bases and the J gene lost 2 bases, with 15 bases spanning the gap. CDR1 is SEHNR and CDR2 is FQNEAQ in the germline V gene (reference sequence).